These 18 T cell receptor beta chains were all obtained from the same sample, sequenced in a study of a mutant IDH1 vaccine in newly diagnosed glioma. For these TCRs, the target antigens are not known. The table came from immunoSEQ multiplex PCR; TCRdb's copy has only in-frame clones and leaves some out. The table has more than 40,000 clones, about 77% seen once. The sample's time point: week 5, during vaccination. A single vaccine dose contained 300 ug of mutant IDH1 20-mer peptide, and topical imiquimod was used with it. The source material was PBMCs, sampled from a glioma patient whose treatment included an IDH1 peptide vaccine. All receptors come from a woman aged 40 to 50 with glioma.

The chain couples TRBV5-1 to TRBJ1-2; 8 positions agree with TRBD1. The V segment lost 0 bases and the J segment 5 bases; nucleotides outside the gene matches: 3. Looked up from germline, CDR1 is SGHRS and CDR2 is YFSETQ. There are 14 residues in the CDR3. Written as DNA, the CDR3 is TGCGCCAGCAGCTTGGACAGGGGGGATTATGGCTACACCTTC. Translated, it gives CASSLDRGDYGYTF. The whole variable domain, filled in from reference TRBV5-1 and TRBJ1-2, reads KAGVTQTPRYLIKTRGQQVTLSCSPISGHRSVSWYQQTPGQGLQFLFEYFSETQRNKGNFPGRFSGRQFSNSRSEMNVSTLELGDSALYLCASSLDRGDYGYTFGSGTRLTVV.

By share, this clone counts as medium-sized. CDR3 protein: CASSVTGQYNQPQHF. The CDR3, as DNA: TGTGCCAGTAGTGTAACAGGACAGTACAATCAGCCCCAGCATTTT. The chain links TRBV19 to TRBJ1-5; possibly TRBD1 for D (6 bases). With 5 bases removed from V and 3 bases from J, the gap between germline ends came to 14 bases. The V gene's germline CDR1 is LNHDA and CDR2 SQIVND (reference sequence). The CDR3 is 15 amino acids.

This clone is a singleton in its sample. The chain combines TRBV6-6 with TRBJ2-5; no definite D call. The germline CDR1 and CDR2 sequences are MNHNY and SVGAGI (reference sequence). The CDR3 loop spans 13 amino acids. V lost 4 bases to trimming and J lost 5 bases, with 11 bases between them. The CDR3 DNA is TGTGCCAGCAGTTCGCCCCTGAGGGAGACCCAGTACTTC. Translated: CASSSPLRETQYF.

This clone came up a few times. The chain carries TRBV19 and TRBJ2-3; D not certain. The germline V gene encodes CDR1 LNHDA and CDR2 SQIVND (reference sequence). The CDR3 has 13 amino acids. The V gene lost 0 bases and the J gene lost 4 bases, with 5 bases spanning the gap. This CDR3 reads CASSIDNADTQYF. DNA of the CDR3: TGTGCCAGTAGTATAGATAACGCAGATACGCAGTATTTT.

The gene calls are TRBV4-2 and TRBJ1-2; D is undetermined. Germline V gene lookup returns CDR1 LGHNA and CDR2 YNFKEQ. CDR3 size: 11 residues. V was shortened by 1 base and J by 8 bases, with 5 bases between the two germline ends. CDR3 nucleotides: TGTGCCAGCAGCCAAGGGAAAGGCTACACCTTC. It yields the protein CASSQGKGYTF.

This clone has a handful of counts. The rearrangement uses TRBV18 and TRBJ1-2, with D tentatively TRBD1 (6 bases). The CDR3 has 15 residues. The V gene lost 2 bases and the J gene lost 4 bases, with 14 bases spanning the gap. Germline V gene sequence: CDR1 KGHSH, CDR2 LQKENI. This CDR3 reads CASSPAWQGTYGYTF. The CDR3 DNA reads as TGTGCCAGCTCACCAGCGTGGCAGGGGACCTATGGCTACACCTTC.

This sequence joins TRBV6-5 and TRBJ1-3; no reliable D call. CDR1 and CDR2 (germline): MNHEY, SVGAGI. Trimming removed 4 bases from V and 4 bases from J, with 11 bases in between. The CDR3 covers 14 residues. CDR3 loop: CASSLRRRGNTIYF. In nucleotides, the CDR3 is TGTGCCAGCAGTTTGCGTAGGAGGGGAAACACCATATATTTT.

This chain links TRBV13 with TRBJ1-6; D gene uncertain. CDR1 PRHDT and CDR2 FYEKMQ come from the germline V gene (reference sequence). This CDR3 is 12 amino acids long. The germline V and J ends were trimmed by 7 bases and 2 bases, with 3 bases remaining between them. The CDR3 protein is CASTAYNSPLHF. CDR3 coding DNA: TGTGCCAGCACGGCCTATAATTCACCCCTCCACTTT.

The rearrangement uses TRBV2 and TRBJ2-1, with a possible D match to TRBD2 (7 bases). The V gene lost 3 bases and the J gene lost 5 bases, with 11 bases spanning the gap. The CDR3 is 14 residues long. The germline V gene has CDR1 SNHLY and CDR2 FYNNEI. Here the CDR3 reads CASSESGGNNEQFF. Here the CDR3 DNA reads TGTGCCAGCAGTGAGTCGGGGGGCAACAATGAGCAGTTCTTC.

The chain carries TRBV7-2 and TRBJ1-1; D gene ambiguous. The CDR3 length is 14 residues. The germline V gene encodes CDR1 SGHTA and CDR2 FQGNSA. Trimming removed 7 bases at V and 0 bases at J, with 12 bases between. The CDR3 loop is CASTYDTLNTEAFF. The CDR3 DNA follows: TGTGCCAGCACCTACGACACCTTGAACACTGAAGCTTTCTTT.

The V call is TRBV29-1, the J call TRBJ1-2; maybe TRBD1 (5 bases). The germline V gene has CDR1 SQVTM and CDR2 ANQGSEA. V was clipped by 1 base and J by 2 bases, with 14 bases between them. The CDR3 extends over 15 amino acids. The CDR3 spells CSVEGGQGLNYGYTF. The CDR3 DNA sequence: TGCAGCGTTGAAGGGGGCCAGGGATTGAACTATGGCTACACCTTC.

The chain has TRBV30 and TRBJ1-4, with D tentatively TRBD1 (5 bases). Trimming removed 1 base at V and 6 bases at J, with 9 bases between. The CDR3 is made up of 13 amino acids. CDR1 and CDR2 from the germline V gene are GTSNPN and SVGIG (reference sequence). CDR3 coding DNA: TGTGCCTGGAGTGCAGGGAATTATGAAAAACTGTTTTTT. It encodes CAWSAGNYEKLFF.

The chain has TRBV11-2 and TRBJ2-7; D is undetermined. This CDR3 has 12 residues. Germline V gene sequence: CDR1 SGHAT, CDR2 FQNNGV. Trimming pared 5 bases from V and 5 bases from J, leaving 10 bases between. The CDR3 nucleotides read TGTGCCAGCAGCAGACCCTTTAACGAGCAGTACTTC. Translated: CASSRPFNEQYF.

This chain links TRBV4-1 with TRBJ2-3, with D possibly TRBD2 on 6 matching bases. This CDR3 spans 15 amino acids. Looked up from germline, CDR1 is MGHRA and CDR2 is YSYEKL. Deletions cut 1 base from V and 2 bases from J, with 10 bases between. The CDR3 coding sequence is TGCGCCAGCAGCCAAGTTGGCGGGATCACAGATACGCAGTATTTT. Translated, it gives CASSQVGGITDTQYF.

V gene TRBV19 combines with J gene TRBJ2-1, with D tentatively TRBD1 (5 bases). Germline V lookup: CDR1 LNHDA, CDR2 SQIVND (reference sequence). CDR3 length: 16 residues. Trimming cost V 1 base and J 8 bases, with 18 bases left between them. CDR3 region: CASSIGTGQVGDEQFF. CDR3 nucleotides: TGTGCCAGTAGTATAGGAACAGGCCAGGTGGGCGATGAGCAGTTCTTC. Supplemented by reference TRBV19 and TRBJ2-1, the full variable domain reads DGGITQSPKYLFRKEGQNVTLSCEQNLNHDAMYWYRQDPGQGLRLIYYSQIVNDFQKGDIAEGYSVSREKKESFPLTVTSAQKNPTAFYLCASSIGTGQVGDEQFFGPGTRLTVL.

This sequence joins TRBV6-5 and TRBJ1-4; weak D call: TRBD1 (5 bases). V gave up 6 bases and J gave up 3 bases, with 14 bases separating them. There are 15 residues in the CDR3. Looked up from germline, CDR1 is MNHEY and CDR2 is SVGAGI. The DNA of the CDR3 is TGTGCCAGCAGCTATTCCGGGGGGTCTAATGAAAAACTGTTTTTT. Amino acids: CASSYSGGSNEKLFF.

The genes are TRBV7-2 and TRBJ1-3; D is undetermined. The V and J ends lost 5 bases and 0 bases respectively, with 14 bases between them. The CDR3 has 16 amino acids. The germline V gene has CDR1 SGHTA and CDR2 FQGNSA. CDR3 in amino acids: CASSPLGGFSGNTIYF. CDR3 nucleotide sequence: TGTGCCAGCAGCCCACTCGGAGGCTTCTCTGGAAACACCATATATTTT.

The chain combines TRBV19 with TRBJ1-1, with a tentative D call TRBD1 (5 bases). V lost 5 bases and J lost 4, with 17 bases in between. The germline gives CDR1 LNHDA, CDR2 SQIVND (reference sequence). This CDR3 comprises 15 residues. The CDR3 bases are TGTGCCAGTAGTTCGGGACGCAGGGCTCGCACTGAAGCTTTCTTT. Its translation is CASSSGRRARTEAFF.